The T cell receptor beta chain described here comes from a study of naive and memory T cell subsets. The library had UMIs added by 3' ligation of an oligonucleotide to TCR cDNA. Adult healthy volunteers gave 2.5 ml peripheral blood for whole-blood RNA. Cells were not sorted; total RNA input targeted about 1 to 1000 ng. V was pared by 0 bases and J by 0 bases, with 6 bases between. The CDR3 has 15 residues. Germline assignment: CDR1 KGHSH and CDR2 LQKENI. The SP2 primer and nested alpha and beta constant region primers amplified ligated cDNA in four rounds. Blood and skin TCR RNA was reverse transcribed with alpha and beta constant primers. Via MiXCR, TCRdb re-called the UMI-ligation and nested PCR reads, giving one row per CDR3 protein. Of about 26,000 distinct CDR3 sequences in the sample, roughly 5.2% are singletons; the top ten hold 7.4%. This clonotype came up a few times.

The V gene is TRBV18, the J gene TRBJ2-4; D gene unclear. Sequencing was done on a sample of blood. The source is an adult in good health. CDR3: CASSPPGLAKNIQYF. The CDR3 DNA is TGTGCCAGCTCACCACCGGGGTTAGCCAAAAACATTCAGTACTTC.